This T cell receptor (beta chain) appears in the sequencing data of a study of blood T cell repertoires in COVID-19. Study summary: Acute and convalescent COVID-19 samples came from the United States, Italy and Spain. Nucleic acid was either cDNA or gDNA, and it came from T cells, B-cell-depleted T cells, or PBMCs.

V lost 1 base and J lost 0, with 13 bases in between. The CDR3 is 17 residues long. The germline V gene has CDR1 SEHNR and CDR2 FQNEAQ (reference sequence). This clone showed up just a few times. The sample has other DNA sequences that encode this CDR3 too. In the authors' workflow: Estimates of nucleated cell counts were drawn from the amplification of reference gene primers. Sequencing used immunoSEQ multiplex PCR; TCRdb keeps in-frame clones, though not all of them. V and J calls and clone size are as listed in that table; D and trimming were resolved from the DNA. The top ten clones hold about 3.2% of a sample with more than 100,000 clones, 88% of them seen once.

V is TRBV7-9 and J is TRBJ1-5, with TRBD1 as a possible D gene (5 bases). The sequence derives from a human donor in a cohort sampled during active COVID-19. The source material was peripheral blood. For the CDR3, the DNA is TGTGCCAGCAGCTTAGGCGGAACAGGAGCTAGCAATCAGCCCCAGCATTTT. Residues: CASSLGGTGASNQPQHF. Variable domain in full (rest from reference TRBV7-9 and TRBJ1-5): DTGVSQNPRHKITKRGQNVTFRCDPISEHNRLYWYRQTLGQGPEFLTYFQNEAQLEKSRLLSDRFSAERPKGSFSTLEIQRTEQGDSAMYLCASSLGGTGASNQPQHFGDGTRLSIL.